These T cell receptor beta chains were read from a single sample in a study of cytomegalovirus exposure and HLA in healthy donors. Profiling relied on immunoSEQ multiplex PCR, and the TCRdb table lists in-frame clones only, not all of them. Among about 80,000 clones listed, approximately 65% were seen once. Sequencing used PBMCs. The receptors were gathered from a male donor in good health and CMV-seropositive. CDR3s include the opening cysteine and the closing phenylalanine or tryptophan. D genes are given only for firm matches. Clone size is shown for a subset of rows, as once, few, many or a class of expanded clone.

cdr3_nt,cdr3_aa,j_call,clone_size,v_call,d_call
TGCGCCAGCAGCTCTGGGGGAGGGCCTAACACCGGGGAGCTGTTTTTT,CASSSGGGPNTGELFF,TRBJ2-2,NA,TRBV5-1,TRBD2
TGTGCCAGCAGCTCCAAAGCAGGGAATAAACCCTACGAGCAGTACTTC,CASSSKAGNKPYEQYF,TRBJ2-7,NA,TRBV13,NA
TGCAGCGTTGATAGCAGGGATAAATCTCTAATCGCAGATACGCAGTATTTT,CSVDSRDKSLIADTQYF,TRBJ2-3,NA,TRBV29-1,NA
TGTGCCAGCAGCCCGGAGCGCGGCACCTACAATGAGCAGTTCTTC,CASSPERGTYNEQFF,TRBJ2-1,NA,TRBV7-2,NA
TGTGCCAGCAGCCCCAGTGCCGGGACTAGCGAACAAGAGACCCAGTACTTC,CASSPSAGTSEQETQYF,TRBJ2-5,few,TRBV13,TRBD2
TGTGCCAGCAGCCAAGATCTGGGAACAGGGGCTTTCTTT,CASSQDLGTGAFF,TRBJ1-1,once,TRBV14,NA
TGTGCCAGCAGTGAGGGAGGAGCTAACTATGGCTACACCTTC,CASSEGGANYGYTF,TRBJ1-2,NA,TRBV2,NA
TGTGCCAGCAGCCAAGACAGGGTTTACACTGAAGCTTTCTTT,CASSQDRVYTEAFF,TRBJ1-1,few,TRBV14,NA
TGCAGCGTTGCACAGGGCGGCTACACCTTC,CSVAQGGYTF,TRBJ1-2,NA,TRBV29-1,NA
TGTGCCAGCAGCTTATTCAGCACTGAAGCTTTCTTT,CASSLFSTEAFF,TRBJ1-1,NA,TRBV11-2,NA
TGTGCCAGCAGTTCGGGACACGCACAAGAGACCCAGTACTTC,CASSSGHAQETQYF,TRBJ2-5,NA,TRBV7-2,NA
TGCGCCAGCAGGCGGGACAGGGAAACATGGCAGCCCCAGCATTTT,CASRRDRETWQPQHF,TRBJ1-5,NA,TRBV5-1,TRBD1
TGTGCCAGCAGCCAAGCGGGTCGACCTCTTAGGCATGAGCAGTTCTTC,CASSQAGRPLRHEQFF,TRBJ2-1,NA,TRBV14,NA
TGTGCCAGCAGTATAGTGGGGCTGTACACTGAAGCTTTCTTT,CASSIVGLYTEAFF,TRBJ1-1,NA,TRBV5-6,NA
TGTGCCAGCAGTTACGGAACAGGGGGTAGTGAAAAACTGTTTTTT,CASSYGTGGSEKLFF,TRBJ1-4,NA,TRBV6-5,TRBD1
TGTGCCAGCAGTTTACCGACAGGCCGCAATGAAAAACTGTTTTTT,CASSLPTGRNEKLFF,TRBJ1-4,NA,TRBV28,NA
TGTGCCAGCACCGACAGGGGCCACCAGCCCCAGCATTTT,CASTDRGHQPQHF,TRBJ1-5,NA,TRBV6-6,TRBD1
TGTGCCAGCTCACCAAACGGACAGCGTGAGCAGTACTTC,CASSPNGQREQYF,TRBJ2-7,NA,TRBV18,NA
TGCGCCAGCAGCCCTCTGACAGGGGGCTCTGGAAACACCATATATTTT,CASSPLTGGSGNTIYF,TRBJ1-3,few,TRBV5-1,TRBD1
TGCGCCAGCAGCGAGGGGACAGGGAACTATGGCTACACCTTC,CASSEGTGNYGYTF,TRBJ1-2,few,TRBV5-1,TRBD1
TGTGCCAGCAGCCAACTCGGGACAGGGGTCACCGGGGAGCTGTTTTTT,CASSQLGTGVTGELFF,TRBJ2-2,NA,TRBV14,TRBD1
TGTGCAAGTCGCTTAGCGAAGACAGGGGGGCCAAAGACCCAGTACTTC,CASRLAKTGGPKTQYF,TRBJ2-5,NA,TRBV12-2,NA
TGCAGCGTTGAAGAAAATAGCGGGGCGAACTTCTTC,CSVEENSGANFF,TRBJ2-1,NA,TRBV29-1,TRBD2
TGCGCCAGCAGCTTCGGAACGGGTCCTCAAGAGACCCAGTACTTC,CASSFGTGPQETQYF,TRBJ2-5,once,TRBV5-1,NA
TGTGCCAGCAGCCAAGACGGTTTCCGGGGAGGCGGGGAGCTGTTTTTT,CASSQDGFRGGGELFF,TRBJ2-2,NA,TRBV4-2,NA
TGTGCCAGCAGTTTAGAAGGGCGCAGAGGGGGAAACACCATATATTTT,CASSLEGRRGGNTIYF,TRBJ1-3,NA,TRBV28,NA
TGTGCCAGCAGTTACGGGACACTGTACGAGCAGTACTTC,CASSYGTLYEQYF,TRBJ2-7,NA,TRBV6-5,NA
TGTGCCAGCAGCCCCGGGACAGGGTTCCGCTTCAATGAGCAGTTCTTC,CASSPGTGFRFNEQFF,TRBJ2-1,NA,TRBV14,TRBD1
TGTGCCAGCAGCCAAGCCGACAGACCTCTCTATGGCTACACCTTC,CASSQADRPLYGYTF,TRBJ1-2,few,TRBV14,NA
TGTGCCAGCAGTGTGATGCTCAGGGGACCGATCACAGATACGCAGTATTTT,CASSVMLRGPITDTQYF,TRBJ2-3,few,TRBV5-8,NA
TGTGCCAGCAGCCAAGAGACGGGAGGCGGCGAGCAGTACTTC,CASSQETGGGEQYF,TRBJ2-7,NA,TRBV4-2,TRBD2
TGTGCCTGGAGTGTCGGGGGAGAACAGCCCCAGCATTTT,CAWSVGGEQPQHF,TRBJ1-5,NA,TRBV30,NA
TGTGCCAGCAGCTCCGGACTAGCGGGAGAGCAGTACTTC,CASSSGLAGEQYF,TRBJ2-7,NA,TRBV11-1,TRBD2
TGTGCCAGCAGCGTGGGACTAGCGGGAGTCAATGAGCAGTTCTTC,CASSVGLAGVNEQFF,TRBJ2-1,NA,TRBV5-6,TRBD2
TGTGCCAGCAGCTCACAGGGAGCTGAAGCTTTCTTT,CASSSQGAEAFF,TRBJ1-1,few,TRBV7-9,NA
TGCAGCACTGGAGGGGTGAGCACAGATACGCAGTATTTT,CSTGGVSTDTQYF,TRBJ2-3,NA,TRBV29-1,NA
TGTGCCAGCAGCTTGATAGGGGGCACTGAAGCTTTCTTT,CASSLIGGTEAFF,TRBJ1-1,few,TRBV5-4,NA
TGCGCCAGCAGCCGACAGTCAACTAATGAAAAACTGTTTTTT,CASSRQSTNEKLFF,TRBJ1-4,NA,TRBV5-1,NA
TGTGCCAGCAGTTTAAATGTCCATTACAATGAGCAGTTCTTC,CASSLNVHYNEQFF,TRBJ2-1,NA,TRBV28,NA
TGTGCCAGCAGTATCCTATCATATATGGATTCACCCCTCCACTTT,CASSILSYMDSPLHF,TRBJ1-6,NA,TRBV6-1,NA
TGTGCCAGCAGTTTTCAGGGTCTGGGCACCGGGGAGCTGTTTTTT,CASSFQGLGTGELFF,TRBJ2-2,NA,TRBV28,NA
TGTGCCAGCAGTTCAGGGGGTGGAAACACCATATATTTT,CASSSGGGNTIYF,TRBJ1-3,NA,TRBV6-5,TRBD1
TGTGCCAGCAGTTACTCGGAGGCAGGATCCTACGAGCAGTACTTC,CASSYSEAGSYEQYF,TRBJ2-7,NA,TRBV6-5,NA
TGTGCCTGGAGCCGGGACAGATGGACCTATGGCTACACCTTC,CAWSRDRWTYGYTF,TRBJ1-2,once,TRBV30,TRBD1
TGTGCCAGCAGCTTGGCCAGGGGTAATTCACCCCTCCACTTT,CASSLARGNSPLHF,TRBJ1-6,NA,TRBV5-8,NA